This T cell receptor beta chain was identified during a study of T cells in Graves' hyperthyroidism and ophthalmopathy. About the study: Before any treatment, at initial diagnosis, peripheral blood was collected.

The germline CDR1 and CDR2 sequences are SGHNT and YYREEE (reference sequence). This CDR3 has 14 amino acids. Trimming cost V 4 bases and J 5 bases; bases outside gene matches: 8. This clonotype has at least ten counts. Authors of the study amplified TCR beta CDR3 regions from RNA transcripts. TCR CDR3 underwent first-round RT-PCR with the HTBI primer set. Using its own MiXCR run on the multiplex PCR reads, TCRdb lists one record per CDR3 protein. Of hundreds of thousands of distinct CDR3 sequences in the sample, about 14% were seen once. Patients with uncontrolled infections, other autoimmune diseases, pregnancy or lactation were excluded.

The TCR originated in a woman aged 40 to 50 with Graves' ophthalmopathy. Sequenced: blood. The rearrangement joins TRBV5-4 to TRBJ1-2; 7 bases align to TRBD1. In DNA, the CDR3 is TGTGCCAGCAGCATAGACAGGGCGGGATATGGCTACACCTTC. Its translation is CASSIDRAGYGYTF.